The sequence of this TCR beta chain was determined in a study of blood T cell repertoires in COVID-19 (TCRdb year 2020). The study in broad terms: Samples from collaborators originated in the United States, Italy and Spain and spanned both the acute and convalescent phases of COVID-19. A de-identified subject ID, COVID-19 status, age in years and sex were almost always included in the sample metadata. The repertoires were released in a freely available public database meant as a resource for research on the immune response to SARS-CoV-2. The material from the prospective study consisted of cDNA or gDNA derived from T cells, B-cell-depleted T cells, or PBMCs. The dataset comprised deeply sampled blood TCRbeta repertoires from subjects exposed to, actively infected with, or recovered from COVID-19. Where available, HLA class I and class II types were obtained from metadata supplied by the sample provider rather than from assay-based typing. Samples came from the ongoing ImmuneRACE study (first 160 participants) plus 1,254 subjects from 6 global collaborators.

Comment on this clone: The target of this receptor is not known. No much larger clone is present one base from it, and per-base qualities are unavailable.

TCRbeta CDR3 regions were amplified from genomic DNA by means of the immunoSEQ Assay, a bias-controlled multiplex PCR. The paper's processing steps were these. Within the assay, amplification of reference gene primers was used to estimate how many nucleated cells each sample contained. Sequence reads were collapsed and filtered to measure the absolute abundance of every unique TCRbeta CDR3 rearrangement. For each sample, productive Simpson clonality was calculated as the square root of Simpson's diversity index across productive rearrangements. As stored in TCRdb, this immuneACCESS dataset retains in-frame rearrangements with V and J assigned. A fraction of the clones does not appear; measured against another copy, unresolved V genes explain less than half of the discrepancy, and the remainder lacks a known reason. The V and J calls and clone size are taken from that table; D and trimming were inferred from the DNA. The sample includes under 500,000 clones, with over 75% observed a single time. The ten top clones hold around 1.1% of the sample.

Cut back by 6 bases and 1 base, the V and J ends lie 10 bases apart. The CDR3 spans 14 residues, from the cysteine through the phenylalanine. Only CDR3 DNA remains: 42 bases, in frame from the first base. CDR1 and CDR2, per the germline V gene (reference sequence), are LNHDA and SQIVND. Participants in the prospective study were enrolled through a virtual design, were aged about 18 to 100 years, and lived in 24 United States geographic areas. In the prospective study, participants were assigned to cohorts based on the clinical history participants reported in a screening survey and a study questionnaire. ImmuneRACE Cohort 3 recovered participants were defined by two consecutive negative NP/OP PCR tests, healthcare professional clearance, or symptom resolution. In the prospective study, whole blood, serum and a nasopharyngeal or oropharyngeal swab were collected from each participant by mobile phlebotomists. Additional blood draws and questionnaires over an approximately 2-month period could optionally be provided by prospective study participants. Before DNA extraction, prospective study blood samples were shipped either frozen or at room temperature.

The investigation overall reported the following: The amount of clinical and demographic metadata varied by source and participant and was provided uncurated.

Material: PBMCs or T cells enriched from blood (not recorded which). The sequence came from a man in his thirties or forties who had recovered from COVID-19. This chain is built from TRBV19 and TRBJ1-5; the D gene remains uncertain. The DNA sequence is as follows: TGTGCCAGTAGGAGGGCCCTAAGCAATCAGCCCCAGCATTTT. This sequence encodes CASRRALSNQPQHF.